A single sample is the source of the 24 T cell receptor beta chains below, sequenced in a study of neurological immune-mediated disorders. TCRdb independently ran MiXCR on the 5' RACE reads; one entry per CDR3 protein. The sample includes about 71,000 distinct CDR3 sequences, 4.5% seen only once; the top ten take under 7.5%. The sequenced sample was PBMCs. The receptors shown here come from a man between 25 and 39 years old with multiple sclerosis.

This clonotype appeared many times. J is TRBJ1-1 and V is TRBV3-1, with a tentative D call TRBD1 (6 bases). V lost 4 bases and J 6 bases, leaving 15 bases between the germline ends. Germline V gene data show CDR1 as LGHDT and CDR2 as YNNKEL (reference sequence). CDR3 length: 14 amino acids. The CDR3: CASSPRDTGAEAFF. Here the CDR3 DNA reads TGTGCCAGCAGCCCCAGGGACACGGGCGCTGAAGCTTTCTTT.

This clonotype was counted only a few times. This rearrangement joins TRBV14 to TRBJ2-2; D uncertain. Deletions cut 2 bases from V and 6 bases from J, with 10 bases between. This CDR3 comprises 14 residues. CDR1 and CDR2 (germline): SGHDN, FVKESK. The CDR3 loop is CASSQWGSAGELFF. The CDR3 DNA follows: TGTGCCAGCAGCCAATGGGGAAGTGCCGGGGAGCTGTTTTTT.

This clonotype was found many times. J is TRBJ1-2 and V is TRBV7-2; TRBD1 aligns across 9 bases. Trimming took 5 bases from V and 8 from J; bases not matched to a gene: 9. Germline V gene sequence: CDR1 SGHTA, CDR2 FQGNSA. The CDR3 sequence is 14 residues long. The CDR3 is CASSPGTGMLGYTF. The CDR3 bases are TGTGCCAGCAGCCCTGGGACAGGGATGCTCGGCTACACCTTC.

This clonotype was picked up many times. The CDR3 region has the DNA TGTGCCAGCAGTGGGGACACGACAGCTTACACTGAAGCTTTCTTT. Protein product: CASSGDTTAYTEAFF. This sequence joins TRBV2 and TRBJ1-1; TRBD1 is a possible D gene (6 bases). Germline V gives CDR1 SNHLY, CDR2 FYNNEI. The CDR3 has 15 residues. V dropped 4 bases and J dropped 3 bases, with 15 bases sitting between them.

There are many counts of this clonotype. One junction end does not reproduce the germline sequence, and a read error may be involved. The V gene is TRBV2, the J gene TRBJ2-3; 10 bases agree with TRBD2. Germline CDR1 is SNHLY and CDR2 is FYNNEI. This CDR3 region has 15 residues. CDR3 region: CASSQAGGPTDTQYF. CDR3 bases: TGTGCCAGCAGTCAAGCGGGGGGGCCGACAGATACGCAGTATTTT.

This clonotype has at least ten counts. The chain couples TRBV21-1 to TRBJ2-7; the D call TRBD1 from the table was never checked on the DNA. TRBV21-1 is deemed a pseudogene. The CDR3 loop spans 18 amino acids. CDR3 DNA sequence: TGTGCCAGCAGCAAATGGGGGACAGGGGGCAAGAGACCCTACGAGCAGTACGTC. Translation: CASSKWGTGGKRPYEQYV.

This clonotype was counted ten times or more. The chain is built from TRBV7-9 and TRBJ2-7, with D perhaps being TRBD1 or TRBD2 (7 bases each). CDR1 SEHNR and CDR2 FQNEAQ come from the germline V gene (reference sequence). CDR3 length: 15 amino acids. Trimming removed 2 bases from V and 3 bases from J, with 14 bases in between. CDR3 residues: CASSLSQGGVYEQYF. CDR3 DNA: TGTGCCAGCAGCTTATCTCAGGGGGGGGTCTACGAGCAGTACTTC.

This clonotype was counted ten times or more. CDR3 protein: CSATPLQPKDTEAFF. The CDR3 nucleotides read TGCAGTGCTACCCCCCTACAGCCGAAGGACACTGAAGCTTTCTTT. The chain uses TRBV20-1 and TRBJ1-1; D gene ambiguous. Between the trimmed V and J ends, which lost 4 bases and 3 bases, there was a span of 18 bases. Germline V gene sequence: CDR1 DFQATT, CDR2 SNEGSKA (reference sequence). This CDR3 has 15 residues.

This clonotype was seen more than once but under ten times. The V gene is TRBV7-9, the J gene TRBJ2-3; 11 bases are a match to TRBD2. The V gene end was trimmed by 4 bases and the J gene end by 4 bases; junction bases not matched to a gene: 4. Germline V gene lookup returns CDR1 SEHNR and CDR2 FQNEAQ (reference sequence). The CDR3 runs 15 residues. This CDR3 is CASSSTGLAADTQYF. CDR3 DNA: TGTGCCAGCAGCTCCACGGGACTAGCGGCAGATACGCAGTATTTT.

This clonotype was counted many times. This chain links TRBV4-1 with TRBJ1-2, with 11 bases identical to TRBD1. Germline values: CDR1 MGHRA, CDR2 YSYEKL. The trim removed 2 bases at V and 0 bases at J, leaving 8 bases unmatched. CDR3 length: 18 residues. The CDR3 DNA is TGCGCCAGCAGCCAACCTTGGACAGGGGGCCCGACTAACTATGGCTACACCTTC. This gives the protein CASSQPWTGGPTNYGYTF.

In its sample, this clonotype was seen many times. V gene TRBV9 combines with J gene TRBJ1-4, with 12 nucleotides matching TRBD1. Germline CDR1 SGDLS, CDR2 YYNGEE. This CDR3 contains 16 residues. After removal of 0 bases from V and 6 bases from J, the junction contained 3 bases not matched to a gene. CDR3 protein: CASSVGGQGADEKLFF. As DNA, the CDR3 is TGTGCCAGCAGCGTAGGGGGACAGGGGGCCGATGAAAAACTGTTTTTT.

As to this clonotype: A much larger clone is a single base away; this may be a read error. The J gene is TRBJ2-3, the V gene TRBV6-5; no clear D gene. CDR1 is MNHEY, CDR2 SVGAGI, per germline. This CDR3 contains 16 residues. DNA for the CDR3: TGTGCCAGCAGGTACTCGATGGGTTACGGTACAGATACGCAGTATTTT. Translated, it gives CASRYSMGYGTDTQYF.

This clonotype appeared many times. This chain links TRBV12-3 or TRBV12-4 with TRBJ1-2; D unresolved. Trimming removed 11 bases from V and 4 bases from J, with 17 bases in between. The CDR3 consists of 13 residues. CDR3: CAGDGVPSYGYTF. CDR3 nucleotide sequence: TGTGCCGGGGATGGGGTCCCCTCCTATGGCTACACCTTC.

This clonotype was counted many times. This chain uses TRBV9 with TRBJ1-4, with TRBD1 identical over 7 bases. The CDR3 covers 16 residues. The V gene end was trimmed by 4 bases and the J gene end by 5 bases; junction bases not matched to a gene: 11. Germline assignment: CDR1 SGDLS and CDR2 YYNGEE. As DNA, the CDR3 is TGTGCCAGCAGCATCAAAACAGGGGATCGGAATGAAAAACTGTTTTTT. It specifies CASSIKTGDRNEKLFF. Variable domain in full (rest from reference TRBV9 and TRBJ1-4): DSGVTQTPKHLITATGQRVTLRCSPRSGDLSVYWYQQSLDQGLQFLIQYYNGEERAKGNILERFSAQQFPDLHSELNLSSLELGDSALYFCASSIKTGDRNEKLFFGSGTQLSVL.

This clonotype came up many times. The chain has TRBV5-6 and TRBJ2-7, with 7 bases lining up with TRBD1. CDR1 SGHDT and CDR2 YYEEEE come from the germline V gene. The V gene end was trimmed by 0 bases and the J gene end by 2 bases; junction bases not matched to a gene: 5. CDR3 size: 15 residues. CDR3: CASSLGQGDAYEQYF. The CDR3, as DNA: TGTGCCAGCAGCTTGGGGCAGGGGGACGCCTACGAGCAGTACTTC.

This clonotype was counted ten times or more. V usage is TRBV20-1 and J usage is TRBJ1-1, with TRBD1 identical over 8 bases. V lost 4 bases to trimming and J lost 4 bases; unmatched junction nucleotides: 2. The CDR3 loop spans 12 amino acids. Germline V gene data show CDR1 as DFQATT and CDR2 as SNEGSKA (reference sequence). The CDR3 sequence is CSAKTGVTEAFF. Here the CDR3 DNA reads TGCAGTGCTAAGACAGGGGTCACTGAAGCTTTCTTT.

This clonotype was observed a few times. The V call is TRBV15, the J call TRBJ1-5; 8 nucleotides agree with TRBD1. The germline CDR1 and CDR2 sequences are LNHNV and YYDKDF (reference sequence). This CDR3 is built from 16 residues. The trim removed 1 base at V and 3 bases at J, leaving 5 bases unmatched. The CDR3 coding sequence is TGTGCCACCAGCAGAGCCCGGGACAGGTCCAATCAGCCCCAGCATTTT. Translated: CATSRARDRSNQPQHF.

In this sample, this clonotype turned up many times. The chain joins TRBV20-1 to TRBJ2-2; TRBD1 matches at 8 bases. J gave up 3 bases and V 5 bases, and 8 bases lay outside the gene matches. The CDR3 runs to 15 residues. CDR1 and CDR2 from the germline V gene are DFQATT and SNEGSKA (reference sequence). The CDR3 spells CSASGGSSHTGELFF. In DNA form, the CDR3 reads TGCAGTGCTTCAGGGGGCTCTTCACACACCGGGGAGCTGTTTTTT.

In its sample, this clonotype was seen many times. One end of the junction fails to match germline, which may point to a read error. The rearrangement joins TRBV27 to TRBJ1-6; D is unclear. CDR1 MNHEY and CDR2 SMNVEV come from the germline V gene (reference sequence). The CDR3 totals 15 residues. The CDR3 reads CASSLSIWANSPLNF. In DNA, the CDR3 is TGTGCCAGCAGTTTATCGATTTGGGCCAATTCACCCCTCAACTTT.

This clonotype appeared many times. This chain connects TRBV12-3 or TRBV12-4 to TRBJ1-5, with 7 bases lining up with TRBD1. The J segment lost 7 bases and the V segment lost 5 bases, leaving 8 bases of the junction unmatched. The CDR3 is 14 amino acids. CDR3 protein: CASSLRQGRQPQHF. Written as DNA, the CDR3 is TGTGCCAGCAGTCTGCGACAGGGACGGCAGCCCCAGCATTTT.

The sample holds many counts of this clonotype. The V call is TRBV7-9, the J call TRBJ1-2, with 9 nucleotides matching TRBD1. The CDR3 loop spans 16 amino acids. Germline CDR1 reads SEHNR; CDR2 reads FQNEAQ (reference sequence). V dropped 5 bases and J dropped 2; count of bases not matched to a gene: 9. The CDR3 DNA sequence: TGTGCCAGCAGCCAACTCGGGGGACAGGGAAACTATGGCTACACCTTC. This codes for CASSQLGGQGNYGYTF.

This clonotype occurred many times. The chain combines TRBV20-1 with TRBJ2-3; TRBD1 matches at 8 bases. The CDR3 is 16 amino acids. After removal of 6 bases from V and 4 bases from J, the junction contained 15 bases not matched to a gene. Germline lookup yields CDR1 DFQATT and CDR2 SNEGSKA (reference sequence). CDR3 DNA sequence: TGCAGTGCCCGCACGACAGGGGATCTGTGGGCAGATACGCAGTATTTT. Amino acids: CSARTTGDLWADTQYF.

In its sample, this clonotype was seen many times. The rearrangement uses TRBV3-1 and TRBJ1-2; 7 nucleotides agree with TRBD1. The CDR3 totals 16 residues. Trimming took 2 bases from V and 7 from J; bases not matched to a gene: 13. Germline CDR1 is LGHDT and CDR2 is YNNKEL (reference sequence). DNA of the CDR3: TGTGCCAGCAGCCAAAAGGGGGCCCACAGGGGACGTGGCTACACCTTC. Translating it yields CASSQKGAHRGRGYTF.

In this sample, this clonotype turned up a few times. This chain uses TRBV10-3 with TRBJ1-5; D may be TRBD1 (6 bases). V lost 0 bases and J lost 5, with 14 bases in between. This CDR3 has 16 amino acids. Germline CDR1 reads ENHRY; CDR2 reads SYGVKD. The CDR3 coding sequence is TGTGCCATCAGTGAGTCTGGGACACCAGCCGATCAGCCCCAGCATTTT. Its protein is CAISESGTPADQPQHF.